Listed below are T cell receptor beta chains from one sample, sequenced in a study of cytomegalovirus exposure and HLA in healthy donors. Produced via immunoSEQ multiplex PCR; TCRdb's table is partial and in-frame only. The sample has 150,000 or so clones, approximately 72% seen once. The sample consisted of PBMCs. The receptor source for this set is a man aged 18 to 35 in good health and CMV-seronegative. CDR3s leave out the opening cysteine and the closing phenylalanine or tryptophan. The order of the fields is V gene, J gene, CDR3 protein.

TRBV4-3,TRBJ1-4,ASSQDTTGFEEKLF
TRBV5-1,TRBJ2-2,ASSSGLGANTGELF
TRBV4-1,TRBJ1-5,ASSQEQTVYQPQH
TRBV12-5,TRBJ2-5,ASAFGAGGQETQY
TRBV9,TRBJ2-7,ASSASSGSSYEQY
TRBV19,TRBJ2-5,ASSRGTEQETQY
TRBV6-6,TRBJ2-7,ASSYSNGLYEQY
TRBV19,TRBJ2-4,ASSLPLRDRGNIQY
TRBV6-1,TRBJ1-2,ASILQGVHYGYT
TRBV2,TRBJ2-3,ASSVLAGGTDTQY
TRBV6-1,TRBJ1-2,ASSAGYGYT
TRBV5-4,TRBJ1-2,ASSLVGAGNYGYT
TRBV11-1,TRBJ2-1,ASSPQGGTYNEQF
TRBV19,TRBJ1-1,ASTRGRGNTEAF
TRBV20-1,TRBJ1-1,SANRLTEAF
TRBV2,TRBJ1-4,ASSATGGEEKLF
TRBV13,TRBJ1-5,ASSLRGTGGNQPQH
TRBV11-2,TRBJ1-5,ASSTDGDQPQH
TRBV2,TRBJ1-6,ASSLTGVDSPLH
TRBV2,TRBJ1-3,ASTEELAGNTIY
TRBV11-3,TRBJ2-2,ASSLKSSTGELF
TRBV23-1,TRBJ1-6,ASRGGDRILNNSPLH
TRBV9,TRBJ1-5,ASSVGGAKNQPQH
TRBV25-1,TRBJ1-2,ASSGGQGNYGYT
TRBV27,TRBJ1-5,ASGNSFNQPQH
TRBV6-5,TRBJ1-5,ASSEGQGVQPQH
TRBV10-1,TRBJ2-2,ASSAGTANTGELF
TRBV30,TRBJ1-1,AWSTTGVTEAF
TRBV15,TRBJ1-6,ATSRDESSPLH
TRBV20-1,TRBJ2-3,SANREGTQY
TRBV9,TRBJ2-5,ASSTSVQETQY